Listed below are T cell receptor beta chains from one sample, sequenced in a study of control samples from healthy donors and cancer patients. The protocol was immunoSEQ multiplex PCR, while the TCRdb copy is restricted to in-frame clones and leaves out a portion. The repertoire holds over 120,000 clones, with around 92% as singletons. Input material: blood. The receptor set was obtained from a man between 25 and 39 years old in good health. CDR3s include the opening cysteine and the closing phenylalanine or tryptophan. A D gene is named only where the DNA matches it firmly. Size values are once, few and many counts, or a class for expanded clones, and some rows have none.

D: TRBD1; V: TRBV30; size: once; J: TRBJ1-1; DNA: TGTGCCTGGAGTGTAAACAGGGGATACACTGAAGCTTTCTTT; CDR3: CAWSVNRGYTEAFF
D: .; V: TRBV6-5; size: once; J: TRBJ1-1; DNA: TGTGCCAGCAGGGCCGGGACAAACACTGAAGCTTTCTTT; CDR3: CASRAGTNTEAFF
D: .; V: TRBV19; size: .; J: TRBJ2-1; DNA: TGTGCCAGTAGTAGGATTACCGGGGATAGTAATGAGCAGTTCTTC; CDR3: CASSRITGDSNEQFF
D: .; V: TRBV11-2; size: .; J: TRBJ1-1; DNA: TGTGCCACCAGCTTGACTTTCACGACTTTAAAGGGGGGGGCAGGTGAAGCTTTCTTT; CDR3: CATSLTFTTLKGGAGEAFF
D: TRBD2; V: TRBV7-3; size: .; J: TRBJ2-3; DNA: TGTGCCAGCAGCTTAGCTCTAGCGGGGACCTCTAGCACAGATACGCAGTATTTT; CDR3: CASSLALAGTSSTDTQYF
D: .; V: TRBV19; size: .; J: TRBJ1-4; DNA: TGTGCCAGTAGTATATTTTTAGGGGAAAAACTGTTTTTT; CDR3: CASSIFLGEKLFF
D: TRBD2; V: TRBV3-1/TRBV3-2; size: .; J: TRBJ2-1; DNA: TGTGCCAGCAGCCAAGGAGCTAGCGGGGGGGCTCGATATGGTGAGCAGTTCTTC; CDR3: CASSQGASGGARYGEQFF
D: .; V: TRBV4-1; size: .; J: TRBJ1-4; DNA: TGCGCCAGCAGCCAAGGTTTGGGGCTCAATGAAAAACTGTTTTTT; CDR3: CASSQGLGLNEKLFF
D: TRBD1; V: TRBV11-2; size: .; J: TRBJ2-7; DNA: TGTGCCAGCAGCTTAGCGGGACAGGGGGCGCCTCAGCAGTACTTC; CDR3: CASSLAGQGAPQQYF
D: .; V: TRBV10-3; size: once; J: TRBJ2-6; DNA: TGTGCCATCCAGGGACCTGGGGCCAACGTCCTGACTTTC; CDR3: CAIQGPGANVLTF
D: .; V: TRBV6-2/TRBV6-3; size: .; J: TRBJ2-7; DNA: TGTGCCAGCAGTAACGCCAGGTTCGAGCAGTACTTC; CDR3: CASSNARFEQYF
D: .; V: TRBV28; size: once; J: TRBJ1-3; DNA: TGTGCCAGCAGTTTAGTCAGGGGAAACACCATATATTTT; CDR3: CASSLVRGNTIYF
D: TRBD2; V: TRBV5-1; size: .; J: TRBJ2-3; DNA: TGCGCCAGCAGCTTTATAGCGGGGGGGACGAAAGATACGCAGTATTTT; CDR3: CASSFIAGGTKDTQYF
D: .; V: TRBV21-1; size: .; J: TRBJ2-1; DNA: TGTGCCAGCAGCAAAGCCGCAGACTACAATGAGCAGTTCTTC; CDR3: CASSKAADYNEQFF
D: .; V: TRBV29-1; size: .; J: TRBJ1-2; DNA: TGCAGCGTTGGCCCGATTAGAGCGCTCTATGGCTACACCTTC; CDR3: CSVGPIRALYGYTF
D: .; V: TRBV14; size: .; J: TRBJ1-1; DNA: TGTGCCAGCGGTAGAGGGGGACCCCATGAAGCTTTCTTT; CDR3: CASGRGGPHEAFF
D: TRBD1; V: TRBV6-6; size: .; J: TRBJ2-2; DNA: TGTGCCAGCAGTCGGACAGGGGTTAACACCGGGGAGCTGTTTTTT; CDR3: CASSRTGVNTGELFF
D: .; V: TRBV29-1; size: .; J: TRBJ1-1; DNA: TGCAGCGTTCGGGCCCGGTTGGCGAACACTGAAGCTTTCTTT; CDR3: CSVRARLANTEAFF
D: .; V: TRBV11-3; size: .; J: TRBJ2-5; DNA: TGTGCCAGCAGCTTAGGAAGTAGGGCAGAGGTCCAAGAGACCCAGTACTTC; CDR3: CASSLGSRAEVQETQYF
D: .; V: TRBV30; size: .; J: TRBJ2-7; DNA: TGTGCCTGGAGGGTCCGAGGCCAGTACGAGCAGTACTTC; CDR3: CAWRVRGQYEQYF
D: .; V: TRBV27; size: few; J: TRBJ1-5; DNA: TGTGCCAGCAGTCGGACAGTCAATCAGCCCCAGCATTTT; CDR3: CASSRTVNQPQHF
D: .; V: TRBV28; size: .; J: TRBJ1-5; DNA: TGTGCCAGCAGTTTACGGGCAGGACTGTATAGCAATCAGCCCCAGCATTTT; CDR3: CASSLRAGLYSNQPQHF